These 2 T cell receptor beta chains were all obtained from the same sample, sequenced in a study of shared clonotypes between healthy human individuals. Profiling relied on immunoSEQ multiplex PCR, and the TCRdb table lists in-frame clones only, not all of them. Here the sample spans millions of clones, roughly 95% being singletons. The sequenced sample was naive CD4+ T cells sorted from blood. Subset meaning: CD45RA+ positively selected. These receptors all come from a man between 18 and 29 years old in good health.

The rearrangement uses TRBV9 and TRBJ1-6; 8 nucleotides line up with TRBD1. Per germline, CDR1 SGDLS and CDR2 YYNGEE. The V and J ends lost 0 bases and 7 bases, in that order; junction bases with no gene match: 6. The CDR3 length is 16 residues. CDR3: CASSVEAGGLNSPLHF. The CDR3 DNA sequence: TGTGCCAGCAGCGTAGAGGCAGGGGGCCTGAATTCACCCCTCCACTTT.

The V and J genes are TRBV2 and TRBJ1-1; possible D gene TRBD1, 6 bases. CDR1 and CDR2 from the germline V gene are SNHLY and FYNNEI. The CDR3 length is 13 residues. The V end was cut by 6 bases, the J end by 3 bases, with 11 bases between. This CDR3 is CASRAGADTEAFF. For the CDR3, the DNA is TGTGCCAGCAGAGCAGGGGCGGACACTGAAGCTTTCTTT.